The sequence of this TCR beta chain was determined in a study of regulatory T cells in long-lasting Graves disease. Study-level points and caveats: Patients with persistent disease shared 2,741 public clonotypes, outpacing the roughly 1,000 shared by new patients. When disease was persistent, TRBV28, TRBJ1-2 and TRBJ2-5 were the favored segments. Persistent Graves' patients possessed reduced TCR diversity relative to recently diagnosed ones.

Concerning this clonotype: The target antigen is unknown. This is likely an artifact of a read error, given a far larger clone one base away.

The length of the CDR3 is 15 residues. Germline V gene sequence: CDR1 SGHRS, CDR2 YFSETQ. Specified time point: newly diagnosed GD, antithyroid drugs for less than 3 months. From PBMCs, RNA was extracted and then used to make the TCR library. Into tubes containing EDTA, approximately 9.4 milliliters of peripheral blood were drawn. The authors built TCR beta libraries using iRepertoire HTBI primers and Arm-PCR of CDR3 regions. TCRdb recomputed calls from the multiplex PCR reads with MiXCR, one row per CDR3 protein. The sample records 240,000 or so distinct CDR3 sequences, about 19% being singletons. Sample: peripheral blood mononuclear cells (PBMCs), taken at new diagnosis, from a patient treated with antithyroid drugs. The chain couples TRBV5-1 to TRBJ2-3, with no clear D. This receptor was taken from a female donor with Graves disease. CDR3: CASSLRSASTDTQYF. CDR3 nucleotides: TGTGCCAGCAGCCTTCGGTCGGCGAGCACAGATACGCAGTATTTT.